This T cell receptor (beta chain) came from a study of T cells in Graves' hyperthyroidism and ophthalmopathy (dated by TCRdb to between 2017 and 2020). In the study overall: Peripheral blood samples were taken at initial diagnosis, before any treatment was given. To identify distinguishing TCR V-J signatures, a discovery cohort of 100 patients was used, comprising 43 with Graves' ophthalmopathy and about 59 with stable Graves' hyperthyroidism. Prospective prediction of ophthalmopathy was tested in an independent validation cohort of approximately 19 hyperthyroidism patients and 17 patients who later progressed to ophthalmopathy. For training and testing, the 100 patients in the discovery cohort were randomly divided in a 7:3 ratio. The study also compared thyroid tissue and blood T-cell repertoires from a handful of Graves' hyperthyroidism patients. After blood sampling, hyperthyroidism patients were treated with methimazole at a starting dose of 30 mg daily, and ophthalmopathy patients were treated with high-dose intravenous methylprednisolone. TCR Vbeta CDR3 sequencing of 140 or so peripheral blood samples (more than 40 ophthalmopathy, 75 hyperthyroidism and roughly 17 progressor patients) is reported in the paper. Findings and caveats that apply to the study as a whole: Ophthalmopathy was separated from stable hyperthyroidism by a 13 V-J signature model, with 85% to 90% sensitivity and 81% to 82% specificity obtained in cross-validation and 80%/75% obtained in testing. Sample size was not statistically predetermined, and investigators were not blinded to group allocation. During validation, the model predicted progression to ophthalmopathy a median of about 6.5 months ahead of onset, with more than 60% sensitivity and under 85% specificity. Blood samples also contained most of the expanded thyroid clonotypes (frequency above 0.001), which suggests that blood repertoires may reflect thyroid immune responses.

With regard to this clonotype: Its antigen has not been determined. No base quality values were provided; no much bigger clone lies one nucleotide off.

Graves' hyperthyroidism was defined as stable when no progression to ophthalmopathy occurred over 18 months of follow-up. Hyperthyroidism patients were newly diagnosed, had a disease duration of under 2 months, and were aged 18 to 65 years. The study excluded patients with uncontrolled infections, other autoimmune diseases, pregnancy or lactation. Clinical symptoms, serum thyroxine and TRAb, thyroid ultrasound, and orbital computed tomography formed the basis for the diagnoses. PBMCs were separated from 8 to 10 ml of fresh peripheral blood using Ficoll-Paque density gradient centrifugation. Total RNA was extracted using Trizol reagent, and RNA quality was assessed on an Agilent 2100 Bioanalyzer. The germline V gene yields MDHEN for CDR1 and SYDVKM for CDR2. At the junction V is shortened by 2 bases and J by 10 bases, with 17 bases in between. The CDR3, cysteine through phenylalanine, is 15 amino acids long. Only CDR3 DNA is held: 45 bases, read in frame from base 1.

TCR beta CDR3 regions were amplified from RNA transcripts. A first-round RT-PCR of the TCR CDR3 used the HTBI primer set with the Qiagen OneStep RT-PCR kit. Libraries were constructed in a second round of multiplex PCR, after which size selection and purification were performed. Sequencing of the libraries was done on an Illumina HiSeq2000 using paired-end 100 bp reads. The paper's processing steps were these. SOAPnuke was used to process the raw data, throwing out any read that contained adapters or uncalled bases, had a mean Phred below 15, or lacked an exact constant-primer or identifier match. COPE v1.2.5 was used to merge the high-quality paired reads, and each unique nucleotide sequence was defined as a clonotype. MiTCR v1.1 was used to align the clonotypes against IMGT TRBV, TRBD and TRBJ reference segments. The analysis was restricted to V-J combinations with a frequency above 0.0001, which together covered roughly 99% of the repertoires. A TCS score was defined as the ratio of F50 (clonal expansion) to E x V (chaos), with BLOSUM62-based TCRdist applied between CDR3 peptides within each V-J. Welch's t-statistics and random forest reduced around 550 V-J features to 10 to 15, which were used in a naive Bayes classifier (R e1071). TCRdb trimmed the raw reads at Q25, called clones with MiXCR and kept productive beta chains. Every distinct CDR3 protein forms one entry, paired with its most common genes and DNA. The V and J calls and clone size are TCRdb's, not the authors'. Counted in this sample were roughly 750,000 distinct CDR3 sequences; roughly 15% of them appeared once. Clones ranked in the top ten supply roughly 8% of the sample.

What was sequenced was blood. This sequence originates from a man younger than 30 with Graves' hyperthyroidism. The chain uses TRBV28 and TRBJ1-4; a tentative D call is TRBD1 (6 bases match). The nucleotides are TGTGCCAGCAGTTTAGGGGGCTTGACAAGGGGAAAACTGTTTTTT. Translated, it gives CASSLGGLTRGKLFF.